This T cell receptor beta chain appears in the sequencing data of a study of identical twins. TCRdb re-analysed the 5' RACE reads in MiXCR, keeping a single row per CDR3 protein. The sample consists of roughly 540,000 distinct CDR3 sequences, around 20% of them appearing once. V gave up 5 bases and J gave up 2 bases, with 17 bases separating them. Germline V lookup: CDR1 SGHRS, CDR2 YFSETQ. This CDR3 region has 15 residues. The same sample was also studied in work on T cells expressing NK-cell markers. That source adds: Sorted CD3+CD56-NKG2C+, CD3+CD56+NKG2C- and CD3+CD56+NKG2C+ T cells were the source of the TCR beta repertoires.

The chain is built from TRBV5-1 and TRBJ2-7; no reliable D call. The clonotype was recovered from a woman between 18 and 30 years old in good health. Sample: CD4+ T cells sorted from blood. The CDR3 bases are TGCGCCAGCAGTTCGACCCCTCTAGGGCCCTACGAGCAGTACTTC. Protein product: CASSSTPLGPYEQYF.